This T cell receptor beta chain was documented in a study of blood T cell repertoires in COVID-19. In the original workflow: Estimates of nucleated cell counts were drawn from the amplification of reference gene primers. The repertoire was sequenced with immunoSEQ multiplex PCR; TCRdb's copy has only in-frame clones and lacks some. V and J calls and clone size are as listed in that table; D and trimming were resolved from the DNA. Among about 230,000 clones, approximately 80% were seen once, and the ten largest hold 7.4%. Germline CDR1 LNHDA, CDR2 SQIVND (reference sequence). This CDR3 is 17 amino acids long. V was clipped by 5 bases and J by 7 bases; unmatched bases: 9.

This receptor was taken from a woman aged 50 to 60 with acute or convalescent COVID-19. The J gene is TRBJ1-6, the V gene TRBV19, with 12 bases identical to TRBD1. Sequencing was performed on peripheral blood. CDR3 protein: CASSGGTGGSRNSPLHF. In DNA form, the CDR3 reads TGTGCCAGTAGTGGTGGGACAGGGGGCTCAAGAAATTCACCCCTCCACTTT.